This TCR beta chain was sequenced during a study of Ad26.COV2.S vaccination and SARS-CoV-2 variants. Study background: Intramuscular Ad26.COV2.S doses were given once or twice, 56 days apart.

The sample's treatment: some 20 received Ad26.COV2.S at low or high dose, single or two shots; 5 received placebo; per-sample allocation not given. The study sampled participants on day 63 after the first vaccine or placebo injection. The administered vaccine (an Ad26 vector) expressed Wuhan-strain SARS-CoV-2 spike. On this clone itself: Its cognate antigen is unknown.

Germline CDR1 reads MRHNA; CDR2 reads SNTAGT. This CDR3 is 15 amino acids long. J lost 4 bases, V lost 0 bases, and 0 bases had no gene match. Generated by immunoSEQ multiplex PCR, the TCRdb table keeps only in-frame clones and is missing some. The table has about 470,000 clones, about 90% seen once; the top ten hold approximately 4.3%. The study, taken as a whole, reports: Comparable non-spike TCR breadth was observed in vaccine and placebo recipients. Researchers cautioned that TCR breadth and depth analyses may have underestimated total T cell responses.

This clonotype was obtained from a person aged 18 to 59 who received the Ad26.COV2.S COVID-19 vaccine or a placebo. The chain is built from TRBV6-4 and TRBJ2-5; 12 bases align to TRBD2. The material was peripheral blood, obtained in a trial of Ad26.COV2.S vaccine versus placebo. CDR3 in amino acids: CASSDSTSGRETQYF. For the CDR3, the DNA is TGTGCCAGCAGTGACTCGACTAGCGGGAGAGAGACCCAGTACTTC.